This T cell receptor (beta chain) is drawn from a study of PD-L1 blockade in urothelial cancer. Time point meaning: pretreatment peripheral blood. Only in-frame clones appear in the TCRdb table, and some are missing; sequencing was by immunoSEQ multiplex PCR. The sample holds 95,000 to 100,000 clones, roughly 91% seen once. The germline V gene has CDR1 SGHRS and CDR2 YFSETQ. The CDR3 totals 13 residues. V was trimmed by 3 bases and J by 11 bases, leaving 15 bases between them. V usage is TRBV5-1 and J usage is TRBJ1-3; possible D gene TRBD1, 6 bases. The sequenced sample was PBMCs, obtained around atezolizumab (anti-PD-L1) treatment. This sequence originates from a man aged 55 to 70 with urothelial cancer. The CDR3 sequence: CASSSGHREAIYF. CDR3 sequence (DNA): TGCGCCAGCAGCTCGGGACACCGTGAGGCCATATATTTT.